The entry below describes one T cell receptor (beta chain). Its specificity is unknown. The PCR was carried out with 60 Vbeta primers and 13 Jbeta primers. Generated by immunoSEQ multiplex PCR, the TCRdb table keeps only in-frame clones and is missing some. Here the sample spans 80,000 to 100,000 clones, over 55% being singletons. The data derive from a study of cytomegalovirus exposure and HLA in healthy donors. Germline CDR1 is MNHNS and CDR2 is SASEGT. The CDR3 is 19 amino acids. V lost 4 bases and J lost 0; bases outside the gene matches: 7. Study observations and caveats: The authors listed around 150 TCR beta chains as cytomegalovirus-associated.

This receptor was obtained from a woman between 18 and 30 years old in good health and CMV-seropositive. The sequencing sample was made of PBMCs. V usage is TRBV6-1 and J usage is TRBJ2-2, with 14 bases aligning to TRBD2. In DNA, the CDR3 is TGTGCCAGCAGTGTCTCGGGACTAGCGGGGGACACGAACACCGGGGAGCTGTTTTTT. This translates into CASSVSGLAGDTNTGELFF.